A selection of T cell receptor beta chains follows, all from one sample in a study of glioma-infiltrating T cells after dendritic cell vaccination. The protocol was immunoSEQ multiplex PCR, while the TCRdb copy is restricted to in-frame clones and leaves out a portion. The sample lists about 67,000 clones, about four fifths seen once, with 7.9% in the top ten. Sequencing used blood, obtained before dendritic cell vaccination. The source of these receptors is a human donor with glioblastoma. The CDR3 runs from the conserved cysteine through the conserved F or W. The D gene is left open where the match is weak. The listing skips clone size in some rows; elsewhere it reads once, few, many or a size class.

j_gene | d_gene | v_gene | abundance | CDR3nt | CDR3aa
TRBJ2-2 | . | TRBV15 | . | TGTGCCACCAGCAGAGCCGGGGAGAACACCGGGGAGCTGTTTTTT | CATSRAGENTGELFF
TRBJ2-2 | . | TRBV5-1 | . | TGCGCCAGCAGCTTACAGAGGGCGGACACCGGGGAGCTGTTTTTT | CASSLQRADTGELFF
TRBJ1-6 | TRBD1 | TRBV5-1 | once | TGCGCCAGCAGCTTGGCATCCGGGACAGGGAATTCACCCCTCCACTTT | CASSLASGTGNSPLHF
TRBJ2-1 | TRBD2 | TRBV7-8 | . | TGTGCCAGCAGCCTGGGACTAGCGGAATACAATGAGCAGTTCTTC | CASSLGLAEYNEQFF
TRBJ1-6 | . | TRBV10-3 | . | TGTGCCGTATCCGGGATCCCGAGTTCACCCCTCCACTTT | CAVSGIPSSPLHF
TRBJ1-1 | . | TRBV7-8 | . | TGTGCCAGCAGCTTAGAAAAGGGCAGGGGAGCTTTCTTT | CASSLEKGRGAFF
TRBJ1-5 | TRBD1 | TRBV5-5 | . | TGTGCCAGCAGCCCGGGACAGGGGGCGCGTGGTCAGCCCCAGCATTTT | CASSPGQGARGQPQHF
TRBJ1-2 | . | TRBV29-1 | few | TGCAGCGTTGAAGATTTGGGGGCCGGGGGCTACACCTTC | CSVEDLGAGGYTF
TRBJ1-1 | TRBD1 | TRBV10-3 | . | TGTGCCATCAGCCGGGACAGTCCCACTGAAGCTTTCTTT | CAISRDSPTEAFF
TRBJ1-1 | . | TRBV19 | . | TGTGCCAGTAGTTTCCTTCCGGGACAAGCGAACACTGAAGCTTTCTTT | CASSFLPGQANTEAFF
TRBJ1-1 | TRBD1 | TRBV4-3 | once | TGCGCCAGCAGCCATGGGACAGGGGCGGAAACTGAAGCTTTCTTT | CASSHGTGAETEAFF
TRBJ1-1 | TRBD1 | TRBV5-1 | . | TGCGCCAGCAGCCCTAGACAGGGCACCGACACTGAAGCTTTCTTT | CASSPRQGTDTEAFF
TRBJ1-6 | . | TRBV7-2 | . | TGTGCCAGCAGCTTCAGAAATTCACCCCTCCACTTT | CASSFRNSPLHF
TRBJ1-2 | TRBD1 | TRBV2 | few | TGTGCCAGCAGTGCCTACCAGGGGGACTATGGCTACACCTTC | CASSAYQGDYGYTF
TRBJ2-1 | . | TRBV11-2 | . | TGTGCCAGCAGCTTAGTCGGCGGAGCCAATGAGCAGTTCTTC | CASSLVGGANEQFF
TRBJ2-7 | TRBD1 | TRBV6-1 | . | TGTGCCAGCAGTGAAGGGTCGGACAGGAGAACCTACGAGCAGTACTTC | CASSEGSDRRTYEQYF
TRBJ1-2 | . | TRBV2 | few | TGTGCCAGCAGTGACCAACAGGGCGATGGCTACACCTTC | CASSDQQGDGYTF
TRBJ1-6 | TRBD1 | TRBV6-6 | . | TGTGCCAGCAGTTACCAACAGGGGGCAGGGTCACCCCTCCACTTT | CASSYQQGAGSPLHF
TRBJ2-7 | . | TRBV21-1 | . | TGTGCCAGCAGCAAAGCTTTGGACAGGGGCTTCTACGAGCAGTACTTC | CASSKALDRGFYEQYF
TRBJ1-3 | . | TRBV9 | once | TGTGCCAGCAGCGAAACAGGGAGCTCTGGAAACACCATATATTTT | CASSETGSSGNTIYF
TRBJ2-5 | TRBD1 | TRBV14 | once | TGTGCCAGCAGCCAGGGGACAGTGGGACGAGAGACCCAGTACTTC | CASSQGTVGRETQYF
TRBJ2-6 | . | TRBV25-1 | . | TGTGCCAGCAGTGATACAGGGCCCGGGGCCAACGTCCTGACTTTC | CASSDTGPGANVLTF
TRBJ1-1 | . | TRBV4-2 | . | TGTGCCAGCAGCCAAGATTCGGGAGAGAACACTGAAGCTTTCTTT | CASSQDSGENTEAFF
TRBJ1-1 | . | TRBV9 | . | TGTGCCAGCAGCCCGCGGATAATGGTGAACACTGAAGCTTTCTTT | CASSPRIMVNTEAFF
TRBJ2-1 | . | TRBV7-8 | . | TGTGCCAGCATTAAAAATAATGAGCAGTTCTTC | CASIKNNEQFF
TRBJ1-1 | TRBD1 | TRBV30 | . | TGTGCCTGGACCGAAACAGGGGGTGGCACTGAAGCTTTCTTT | CAWTETGGGTEAFF
TRBJ2-6 | . | TRBV5-1 | . | TGCGCCAGCAGAAACAGGGTGGCGGGGGCCAACGTCCTGACTTTC | CASRNRVAGANVLTF
TRBJ2-7 | TRBD2 | TRBV5-1 | . | TGCGCCAGCAGCTTGGCCGGGGAGCGGGGCGATTACGAGCAGTACTTC | CASSLAGERGDYEQYF
TRBJ1-1 | . | TRBV30 | . | TGTGCCTGGGCCCCAGGGGTTCGGCCTGAAGCTTTCTTT | CAWAPGVRPEAFF
TRBJ1-4 | TRBD1 | TRBV7-2 | . | TGTGCCAGCAGCTTAGGGCAGGGGGCTACTAATGAAAAACTGTTTTTT | CASSLGQGATNEKLFF
TRBJ1-3 | TRBD1 | TRBV6-5 | . | TGTGCCAGCAGAGAGACAGGGAACCCTGGAAACACCATATATTTT | CASRETGNPGNTIYF
TRBJ2-3 | TRBD2 | TRBV7-3 | . | TGTGCCAGCAGCCTACTAGCGGCCACAGATACGCAGTATTTT | CASSLLAATDTQYF
TRBJ2-1 | TRBD1 | TRBV11-3 | . | TGTGCCAGCAGCTCCGACAGGGGCCACAATGAGCAGTTCTTC | CASSSDRGHNEQFF
TRBJ2-7 | . | TRBV7-2 | . | TGTGCCAGCAGCCCCGGTAATAGCTACGAGCAGTACTTC | CASSPGNSYEQYF
TRBJ1-5 | . | TRBV5-1 | . | TGCGCCAGCGGATCCCGGGGGACGAATAGGATCTCTGGCAATCAGCCCCAGCATTTT | CASGSRGTNRISGNQPQHF
TRBJ1-2 | TRBD1 | TRBV29-1 | . | TGCAGCGGGGCAGGGGGCGGCTATGGCTACACCTTC | CSGAGGGYGYTF
TRBJ2-1 | TRBD2 | TRBV6-5 | . | TGTGCCAGCAGTTCTCTCAGCGGGGGATCCTACAATGAGCAGTTCTTC | CASSSLSGGSYNEQFF
TRBJ1-2 | TRBD1 | TRBV5-1 | . | TGCGCCAGCAGCTTAAGGACAGGCTCGGAGTCCTATGGCTACACCTTC | CASSLRTGSESYGYTF
TRBJ2-7 | TRBD1 | TRBV11-1 | once | TGTGCCAGCAGCGCACCTTGGACAGGTACCTACGAGCAGTACTTC | CASSAPWTGTYEQYF
TRBJ2-2 | TRBD1 | TRBV5-1 | . | TGCGCCAGCAGCTTCACCAGGGGGTTTGACACCGGGGAGCTGTTTTTT | CASSFTRGFDTGELFF
TRBJ1-2 | TRBD1 | TRBV4-1 | once | TGCGCCAGCAGCCAAGATTCGCCGCAGGGGGAAAACTATGGCTACACCTTC | CASSQDSPQGENYGYTF
TRBJ1-3 | . | TRBV19 | . | TGTGCCAGTACCCACCCCCGGGCGACAGGCTCTGGAAACACCATATATTTT | CASTHPRATGSGNTIYF
TRBJ2-7 | . | TRBV7-9 | . | TGTGCCAGCAGCTCCCGCGACGGAGTCTACGAGCAGTACTTC | CASSSRDGVYEQYF
TRBJ1-6 | TRBD1 | TRBV5-8 | few | TGTGCCAGCAGTAGGAAGACAGGGGTTGTGGGTTCACCCCTCCACTTT | CASSRKTGVVGSPLHF
TRBJ2-5 | TRBD1 | TRBV18 | . | TGTGCCAGCTCACCCCGACAGGGCTTGCAAGAGACCCAGTACTTC | CASSPRQGLQETQYF
TRBJ1-4 | . | TRBV5-6 | . | TGTGCCAGCAGCAATGCCAGGGTTGCTAATGAAAAACTGTTTTTT | CASSNARVANEKLFF
TRBJ2-5 | TRBD2 | TRBV25-1 | . | TGTGCCAGCAGTACACTAGCGGGGGCAGTGGGGGAGACCCAGTACTTC | CASSTLAGAVGETQYF
TRBJ1-6 | . | TRBV5-6 | . | TGTGCCAGCAGCTCGCTGACAGGCCTACTTTCCTATAATTCACCCCTCCACTTT | CASSSLTGLLSYNSPLHF
TRBJ1-2 | . | TRBV5-1 | few | TGCGCCAGCAGCCCGGAGGGGTTGGAGGATGGCTACACCTTC | CASSPEGLEDGYTF
TRBJ2-5 | . | TRBV11-1 | . | TGTGCCAGCAGCGAGGCAGGGGAAGAGACCCAGTACTTC | CASSEAGEETQYF
TRBJ2-5 | TRBD1 | TRBV7-2 | once | TGTGCCAGCAGCGCCGACAGGGTCATCCAAGAGACCCAGTACTTC | CASSADRVIQETQYF
TRBJ2-1 | TRBD2 | TRBV7-6 | once | TGTGCCAGCAGCTTCCTGACTAGCGGGGAAGGTGAGCAGTTCTTC | CASSFLTSGEGEQFF
TRBJ1-1 | TRBD1 | TRBV2 | . | TGTGCCAGCAGTGGGGACAGGTTGATTGACACTGAAGCTTTCTTT | CASSGDRLIDTEAFF
TRBJ1-1 | . | TRBV7-9 | once | TGTGCCAGCAGCTTACTCCGGAACACTGAAGCTTTCTTT | CASSLLRNTEAFF